The 13 T cell receptor beta chains presented below share a single source sample, sequenced in a study of T-cell memory formation after mild COVID-19. TCRdb reprocessed the 5' RACE reads with MiXCR, giving one entry per CDR3 protein. Of roughly 100,000 distinct CDR3 sequences detected, approximately 15% appear once; the ten largest clones hold 28%. Material for sequencing was PBMCs or a T cell subset sorted from them (not recorded which). The receptors were gathered from an adult woman who had mild COVID-19 (a few samples of this study predate the infection). Cell type and time point are not known.

The J gene is TRBJ2-3, the V gene TRBV29-1; unclear D gene. This CDR3 spans 14 amino acids. V was clipped by 3 bases and J by 1 base, with 11 bases between them. The germline V gene encodes CDR1 SQVTM and CDR2 ANQGSEA. The CDR3 region has the DNA TGCAGCGTTGATCAGCTAAGGGGCACAGATACGCAGTATTTT. Translation: CSVDQLRGTDTQYF.

The sample holds a few counts of this clonotype. This chain connects TRBV4-1 to TRBJ2-7; 11 positions match TRBD1. Germline CDR1 and CDR2: MGHRA and YSYEKL. The CDR3 totals 15 residues. J lost 4 bases, V lost 4 bases, and 6 bases had no gene match. The CDR3 bases are TGCGCCAGCAGCCCAGGACGGGACAGGGGGTACGAGCAGTACTTC. Encoded protein: CASSPGRDRGYEQYF.

In this sample, this clonotype turned up a few times. The genes are TRBV2 and TRBJ1-1, with D uncertain. CDR1 is SNHLY, CDR2 FYNNEI, per germline. This CDR3 spans 12 amino acids. Trimming pared 8 bases from V and 1 base from J, leaving 8 bases between. The DNA of the CDR3 is TGTGCCAGCGAAGATGCGAACACTGAAGCTTTCTTT. This gives the protein CASEDANTEAFF.

The chain's CDR3 is CATRQRGGDTDTQYF. The CDR3 bases are TGTGCCACTCGCCAGAGGGGCGGGGACACAGATACGCAGTATTTT. The genes are TRBV2 and TRBJ2-3, with a weak D call TRBD2 (6 bases). Per germline, CDR1 SNHLY and CDR2 FYNNEI. The CDR3 has 15 residues. Trimming took 10 bases from V and 2 from J, leaving 19 bases between them.

The V and J genes are TRBV20-1 and TRBJ1-5; 7 bases fit TRBD1. The V and J ends lost 6 bases and 3 bases, in that order; junction bases with no gene match: 11. CDR3 length equals 15 residues. Germline V gene lookup returns CDR1 DFQATT and CDR2 SNEGSKA (reference sequence). The CDR3 DNA reads as TGCAGTGCCAGACAGGGTGCGGGGGCCAATCAGCCCCAGCATTTT. This gives the protein CSARQGAGANQPQHF.

The chain couples TRBV2 to TRBJ2-3, with D perhaps TRBD1 or TRBD2 (5 bases each). The CDR3 runs to 14 residues. V lost 3 bases to trimming and J lost 4 bases, with 11 bases between them. Germline CDR1 and CDR2: SNHLY and FYNNEI. The DNA for the CDR3 is TGTGCCAGCAGTGAGGGACCTTCCTCAGATACGCAGTATTTT. It translates to CASSEGPSSDTQYF.

The chain recombines TRBV28 with TRBJ2-3; 10 bases fit TRBD2. Trimming took 2 bases from V and 3 from J; bases not matched to a gene: 11. The CDR3 covers 18 residues. Germline V gives CDR1 MDHEN, CDR2 SYDVKM. The CDR3 here is CASSLGVLAGDVTDTQYF. The CDR3 DNA is TGTGCCAGCAGTTTAGGGGTCCTAGCGGGAGATGTGACAGATACGCAGTATTTT.

This clonotype has a handful of counts. This chain uses TRBV11-2 with TRBJ2-3; 7 positions match TRBD1. Germline CDR1 reads SGHAT; CDR2 reads FQNNGV. Trimming took 5 bases from V and 0 from J; bases not matched to a gene: 8. The CDR3 is 16 amino acids. CDR3: CASSDRVTSSTDTQYF. Here the CDR3 DNA reads TGTGCCAGCAGCGACAGGGTTACATCTAGCACAGATACGCAGTATTTT.

This clonotype was found a few times. CDR3 coding DNA: TGTGCCAGCAGTTGGGGGAGCTACAATGAGCAGTTCTTC. Residues: CASSWGSYNEQFF. V usage is TRBV27 and J usage is TRBJ2-1; D is perhaps TRBD1 or TRBD2 (5 bases each). V shed 4 bases and J shed 3 bases, with 7 bases lying between them. The CDR3 sequence is 13 residues long. Germline CDR1 and CDR2: MNHEY and SMNVEV (reference sequence).

In its sample, this clonotype was seen a few times. The CDR3 region has the DNA TGTGCCAGCAGCCCTCCCGGGAATGGCTACACCTTC. This sequence encodes CASSPPGNGYTF. The V and J genes are TRBV12-3 or TRBV12-4 and TRBJ1-2; D uncertain. V gave up 6 bases and J gave up 6 bases, with 11 bases separating them. CDR3 size: 12 residues.

This clonotype came up a few times. The J gene is TRBJ1-4, the V gene TRBV7-3, with TRBD1 as a possible D gene (5 bases). This CDR3 has 14 residues. Trimming took off 1 base at V and 8 bases at J, with 11 bases between the two ends. In germline, CDR1 is SGHTA, CDR2 FQGTGA. The CDR3 loop reads CASSLSQGCEKLFF. CDR3 nucleotide sequence: TGTGCCAGCAGCTTAAGTCAGGGTTGCGAAAAACTGTTTTTT.

A few counts support this clonotype. V usage is TRBV9 and J usage is TRBJ1-1, with TRBD1 as a possible D gene (6 bases). Between the trimmed V and J ends, which lost 0 bases and 5 bases, there was a span of 14 bases. From germline, CDR1 is SGDLS and CDR2 YYNGEE. The CDR3 totals 15 residues. The CDR3 loop reads CASSVVLGGGTEAFF. The CDR3 DNA reads TGTGCCAGCAGCGTAGTGCTCGGGGGCGGTACTGAAGCTTTCTTT.

The V call is TRBV6-5, the J call TRBJ1-1; D not certain. Looked up from germline, CDR1 is MNHEY and CDR2 is SVGAGI. V was cut by 3 bases and J by 3 bases, with 8 bases left in between. The CDR3 has 13 residues. CDR3 residues: CASSYSVYTEAFF. CDR3 nucleotide sequence: TGTGCCAGCAGTTATAGCGTGTACACTGAAGCTTTCTTT.